The 21 T cell receptor beta chains given below trace back to one sample, sequenced in a study of T cell clonotyping in hematopoietic cell transplantation (dated by TCRdb to the early 2020s). The library came from the immunoSEQ multiplex PCR assay. In TCRdb, the immuneACCESS table is reduced to in-frame sequences with V and J assigned. These tables do not hold every clone; where another copy was compared, an unresolved V gene accounts for under half, and the others remain unexplained. The sample includes some 14,000 clones, with approximately 88% observed a single time. The top ten clones comprise 15% to 20% of the sample. This specimen's time point label, per the study, means: recipient sample about 28 days before transplant, after cytoreduction. Sample: peripheral blood mononuclear cells, taken before stem cell transplant. The receptor set was obtained from a man in his 60s with acute myeloid leukemia. Some clones in this sample may be carry-over from other donors' samples.

The count of this clone is one. This rearrangement joins TRBV25-1 to TRBJ1-1; 11 bases line up with TRBD1. Trimming took 6 bases from V and 2 from J; bases not matched to a gene: 5. Germline loops: CDR1 MGHDK, CDR2 SYGVNS. CDR3 length: 15 residues. The CDR3 spells CASRGQGAINTEAFF. The CDR3 DNA reads as TGTGCCAGCAGAGGACAGGGGGCTATAAACACTGAAGCTTTCTTT.

A word on this clone: The germline gene is not matched at one end of the junction; a read error may be the cause. The rearrangement links TRBV6-6 to TRBJ1-5, with no clear D. Germline assignment: CDR1 MNHNY and CDR2 SVGAGI (reference sequence). The CDR3 has 14 residues. For the CDR3, the DNA is TGTGCCAGCGGTTACGACGCACGCAATCAGCCCCAGCATTTT. As protein: CASGYDARNQPQHF.

The chain has TRBV6-5 and TRBJ2-7, with D uncertain. In germline, CDR1 is MNHEY, CDR2 SVGAGI. CDR3 size: 15 residues. Trimming left V 2 bases short and J 2 bases short, with 13 bases between. CDR3: CASSYGVTDTYEQYF. DNA for the CDR3: TGTGCCAGCAGTTACGGTGTGACGGATACCTACGAGCAGTACTTC.

The genes are TRBV21-1 and TRBJ2-7; whether TRBD2, the table's D call, matches the DNA was not checked. TRBV21-1 constitutes a pseudogene. The CDR3 spans 13 residues. CDR3 sequence: CASSKGGAYEQYF. DNA of the CDR3: TGTGCCAGCAGCAAGGGCGGGGCCTACGAGCAGTACTTC.

This chain links TRBV2 with TRBJ2-7; 12 bases align to TRBD2. The germline gives CDR1 SNHLY, CDR2 FYNNEI. The CDR3 has 15 amino acids. V lost 6 bases, J lost 3 bases, and 6 bases stayed unmatched. The CDR3, as DNA: TGTGCCAGCAGGCAGACTAGCGGGGGACACTACGAGCAGTACTTC. This codes for CASRQTSGGHYEQYF. The variable domain in full, with the rest retrieved from reference TRBV2 and TRBJ2-7, is EPEVTQTPSHQVTQMGQEVILRCVPISNHLYFYWYRQILGQKVEFLVSFYNNEISEKSEIFDDQFSVERPDGSNFTLKIRSTKLEDSAMYFCASRQTSGGHYEQYFGPGTRLTVT.

The CDR3 region has the DNA TGTGCCAGCAGTCGCAGGGTTAGCAATCAGCCCCAGCATTTT. It translates to CASSRRVSNQPQHF. The chain is built from TRBV28 and TRBJ1-5, with a tentative D call TRBD1 (5 bases). V was pared by 5 bases and J by 0 bases, with 8 bases between. The CDR3 spans 14 residues. The germline CDR1 and CDR2 sequences are MDHEN and SYDVKM.

The V call is TRBV5-5, the J call TRBJ1-1; 7 bases are shared with TRBD1. V lost 3 bases, J lost 1 base, and 3 bases stayed unmatched. CDR3 length: 14 amino acids. Germline assignment: CDR1 SGHKS and CDR2 YYEKEE (reference sequence). The DNA of the CDR3 is TGTGCCAGCAGCTCCGGGACAGAGAACACTGAAGCTTTCTTT. Translation: CASSSGTENTEAFF.

A few counts support this clone. The sample holds other DNA sequences that translate to the same CDR3. The chain uses TRBV7-9 and TRBJ1-5; D possibly corresponds to TRBD1 (5 bases). The CDR3 extends over 12 amino acids. CDR1 SEHNR and CDR2 FQNEAQ come from the germline V gene (reference sequence). V was cut by 6 bases and J by 5 bases, with 8 bases left in between. The CDR3 coding sequence is TGTGCCAGCAGTGACAGTTATCAGCCCCAGCATTTT. It encodes CASSDSYQPQHF.

The chain recombines TRBV7-2 with TRBJ1-2; TRBD1 matches 7 bases. The germline CDR1 and CDR2 sequences are SGHTA and FQGNSA. V gave up 7 bases and J gave up 8 bases; unmatched junction bases: 22. This CDR3 is 17 amino acids long. The CDR3 region is CASTPRSGWEGAGGYTF. The CDR3 DNA reads as TGTGCCAGCACCCCGAGATCGGGTTGGGAGGGGGCGGGAGGCTACACCTTC.

As to this clone: A junction end diverges from the germline sequence, so it may reflect a read error. V gene TRBV30 combines with J gene TRBJ2-1; D remains ambiguous. The CDR3 sequence is 13 residues long. CDR1 is GTSNPN, CDR2 SVGIG, per germline (reference sequence). CDR3 amino acids: CAWGVGLNNEQFF. The CDR3 DNA sequence: TGTGCCTGGGGTGTCGGGCTGAACAATGAGCAGTTCTTC.

This chain links TRBV7-2 with TRBJ1-3, with unresolved D. This CDR3 spans 19 amino acids. V was cut by 2 bases and J by 0 bases, with 20 bases left in between. Germline loops: CDR1 SGHTA, CDR2 FQGNSA. The CDR3 coding sequence is TGTGCCAGCAGCTTATTACCCTCTCTGGCTCTCGACTCTGGAAACACCATATATTTT. Translating it yields CASSLLPSLALDSGNTIYF. Using reference TRBV7-2 and TRBJ1-3 for the parts outside the CDR3, the full variable domain is GAGVSQSPSNKVTEKGKDVELRCDPISGHTALYWYRQSLGQGLEFLIYFQGNSAPDKSGLPSDRFSAERTGGSVSTLTIQRTQQEDSAVYLCASSLLPSLALDSGNTIYFGEGSWLTVV.

V gene TRBV29-1 combines with J gene TRBJ1-2; 7 nucleotides match TRBD1. The CDR3 extends over 13 amino acids. Germline CDR1 is SQVTM and CDR2 is ANQGSEA. V shed 6 bases, J shed 5 bases, and the junction held 9 bases outside the gene matches. CDR3 bases: TGCAGCGTGGGTTCGACAGGGCCTTATGGCTACACCTTC. This translates into CSVGSTGPYGYTF. The variable domain in full, with the rest retrieved from reference TRBV29-1 and TRBJ1-2, is SAVISQKPSRDICQRGTSLTIQCQVDSQVTMMFWYRQQPGQSLTLIATANQGSEATYESGFVIDKFPISRPNLTFSTLTVSNMSPEDSSIYLCSVGSTGPYGYTFGSGTRLTVV.

CDR3 sequence (DNA): TGTGCCAGCATTGGGGGTGCAGATACGCAGTATTTT. The encoded protein is CASIGGADTQYF. This sequence joins TRBV12-1 and TRBJ2-3. TRBV12-1 is a pseudogene. This CDR3 contains 12 residues.

The genes are TRBV5-8 and TRBJ1-1, with 8 bases that match TRBD1. J was trimmed by 5 bases and V by 4 bases; bases with no gene match: 7. Germline assignment: CDR1 SGHTS and CDR2 YDEGEE. The CDR3 covers 14 residues. CDR3 DNA sequence: TGTGCCAGCAGCATCAGGGGGCTAGGGACTGAAGCTTTCTTT. Translation gives CASSIRGLGTEAFF. Combining the CDR3 with reference TRBV5-8 and TRBJ1-1 gives the whole variable domain EAGVTQSPTHLIKTRGQQATLRCSPISGHTSVYWYQQALGLGLQFLLWYDEGEERNRGNFPPRFSGRQFPNYSSELNVNALELEDSALYLCASSIRGLGTEAFFGQGTRLTVV.

The V and J genes are TRBV27 and TRBJ1-1; no clear D gene. The germline V gene encodes CDR1 MNHEY and CDR2 SMNVEV (reference sequence). V shed 3 bases and J shed 4 bases, with 15 bases lying between them. CDR3 length: 15 amino acids. CDR3 DNA: TGTGCCAGCAGTTTTGGTACCGACCGGGGCACTGAAGCTTTCTTT. It encodes CASSFGTDRGTEAFF.

Details on this clone: No conserved phenylalanine or tryptophan is present at the end of the CDR3, so a read error is the likely explanation. The DNA is omitted, as the CDR3 cannot be located on it reliably, and the CDR3 follows TCRdb's listing. This sequence joins TRBV7-9 and TRBJ2-7. The CDR3 spans 10 amino acids, including both terminal residues. Germline CDR1 and CDR2: SEHNR and FQNEAQ (reference sequence). The CDR3 is CASSLRQGGI.

The rearrangement links TRBV6-5 to TRBJ1-5; 9 bases line up with TRBD1. The ends lost 5 bases at V and 2 bases at J; junction bases unmatched: 4. This CDR3 region has 15 residues. Germline V lookup: CDR1 MNHEY, CDR2 SVGAGI. CDR3 in DNA: TGTGCCAGCAGTAGGACAGGGGTGGGCAATCAGCCCCAGCATTTT. It codes for CASSRTGVGNQPQHF.

V gene TRBV27 combines with J gene TRBJ2-7; tentatively, D is TRBD2 (5 bases). In germline, CDR1 is MNHEY, CDR2 SMNVEV (reference sequence). The CDR3 spans 13 residues. Deletions cut 0 bases from V and 6 bases from J, with 9 bases between. CDR3 nucleotide sequence: TGTGCCAGCAGTTTATCCGCCGGGATCGAGCAGTACTTC. Translating it yields CASSLSAGIEQYF.

The rearrangement uses TRBV2 and TRBJ1-2, with TRBD1 matching over 8 bases. V lost 5 bases to trimming and J lost 3 bases; unmatched junction nucleotides: 2. CDR1 and CDR2 from the germline V gene are SNHLY and FYNNEI. There are 13 residues in the CDR3. CDR3: CASSTTGDYGYTF. The CDR3, as DNA: TGTGCCAGCAGTACGACAGGGGACTATGGCTACACCTTC.

The CDR3 sequence: CASSYSGGSGANVLTF. CDR3 nucleotide sequence: TGTGCCAGCAGTTACTCGGGGGGATCTGGGGCCAACGTCCTGACTTTC. This chain links TRBV6-5 with TRBJ2-6, with D possibly matching TRBD2 (6 bases). Trimming took 0 bases from V and 1 from J, leaving 7 bases between them. The CDR3 spans 16 residues. Germline-derived CDR1 and CDR2 are MNHEY and SVGAGI.

V usage is TRBV5-1 and J usage is TRBJ2-7; D is unresolved. The CDR3 is made up of 13 amino acids. V gave up 2 bases and J gave up 3 bases, with 9 bases separating them. CDR1 is SGHRS and CDR2 is YFSETQ in the germline V gene. CDR3 protein: CASSLQRHYEQYF. In DNA, the CDR3 is TGCGCCAGCAGCTTACAAAGACACTACGAGCAGTACTTC.